Sequencing of this T cell receptor beta chain was carried out in a study of T cell responses to AZD1222 COVID-19 vaccine. Study-wide background: Second-dose intervals of approximately 4 or approximately 12 weeks were pooled.

About this clone itself: Its antigen is unidentified.

Generated by immunoSEQ multiplex PCR, the TCRdb table keeps only in-frame clones and is missing some. This table holds roughly 160,000 clones, 80% to 90% found once. Study-wide findings and caveats: Clonal diversity was possibly underestimated, and the donors were mostly white British, with more females. Scientists sampled the repertoires only once the peak T cell response had passed. Spike-specific TCR repertoires showed rising breadth and depth after two AZD1222 doses.

This clonotype originated in an adult in good health. The source material was peripheral blood, sampled on day 0 of AZD1222 vaccination.

The chain's CDR3 is CASSAPGTGGYEQYF. The DNA of the CDR3 is TGTGCCAGCAGCGCCCCCGGGACAGGAGGCTACGAGCAGTACTTC. V usage is TRBV5-4 and J usage is TRBJ2-7; TRBD1 aligns across 8 bases. This CDR3 has 15 residues. CDR1 SGHNT and CDR2 YYREEE come from the germline V gene (reference sequence). Trimming cost V 4 bases and J 3 bases; bases outside gene matches: 9.